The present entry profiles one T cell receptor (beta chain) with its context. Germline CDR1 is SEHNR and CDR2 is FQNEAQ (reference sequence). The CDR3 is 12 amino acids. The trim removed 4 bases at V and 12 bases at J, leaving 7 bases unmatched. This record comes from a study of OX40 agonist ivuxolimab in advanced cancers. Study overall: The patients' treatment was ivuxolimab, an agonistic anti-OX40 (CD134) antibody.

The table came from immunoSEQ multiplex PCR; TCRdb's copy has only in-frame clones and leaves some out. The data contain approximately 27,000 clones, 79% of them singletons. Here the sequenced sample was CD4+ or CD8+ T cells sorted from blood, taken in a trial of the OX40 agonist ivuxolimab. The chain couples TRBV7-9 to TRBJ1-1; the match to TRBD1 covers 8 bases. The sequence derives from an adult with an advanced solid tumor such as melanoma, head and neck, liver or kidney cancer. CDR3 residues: CASSSRQGFSFF. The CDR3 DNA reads TGTGCCAGCAGCTCAAGACAGGGGTTTTCTTTCTTT. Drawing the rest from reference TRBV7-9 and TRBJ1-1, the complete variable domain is DTGVSQNPRHKITKRGQNVTFRCDPISEHNRLYWYRQTLGQGPEFLTYFQNEAQLEKSRLLSDRFSAERPKGSFSTLEIQRTEQGDSAMYLCASSSRQGFSFFGQGTRLTVV.